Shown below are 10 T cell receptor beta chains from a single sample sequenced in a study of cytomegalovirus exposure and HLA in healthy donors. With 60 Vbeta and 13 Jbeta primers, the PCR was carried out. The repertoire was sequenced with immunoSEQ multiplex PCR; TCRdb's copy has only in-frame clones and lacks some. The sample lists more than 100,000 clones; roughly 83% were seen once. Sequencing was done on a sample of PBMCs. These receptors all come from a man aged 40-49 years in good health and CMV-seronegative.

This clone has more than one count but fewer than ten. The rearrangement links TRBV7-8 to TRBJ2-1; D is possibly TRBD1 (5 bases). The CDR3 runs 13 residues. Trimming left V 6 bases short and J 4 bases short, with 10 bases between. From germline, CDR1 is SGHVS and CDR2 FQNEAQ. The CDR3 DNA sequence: TGTGCCAGCAGTCCTAGACAGTACAATGAGCAGTTCTTC. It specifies CASSPRQYNEQFF. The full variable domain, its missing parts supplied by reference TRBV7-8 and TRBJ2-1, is GAGVSQSPRYKVAKRGQDVALRCDPISGHVSLFWYQQALGQGPEFLTYFQNEAQLDKSGLPSDRFFAERPEGSVSTLKIQRTQQEDSAVYLCASSPRQYNEQFFGPGTRLTVL.

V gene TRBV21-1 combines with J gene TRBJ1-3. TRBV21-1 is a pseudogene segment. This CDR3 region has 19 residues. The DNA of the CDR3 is TGTGCCAGCAGCCCTTATCCGGGGGGCCCGGCCCTCACTGGAAACACCATATATTTT. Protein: CASSPYPGGPALTGNTIYF.

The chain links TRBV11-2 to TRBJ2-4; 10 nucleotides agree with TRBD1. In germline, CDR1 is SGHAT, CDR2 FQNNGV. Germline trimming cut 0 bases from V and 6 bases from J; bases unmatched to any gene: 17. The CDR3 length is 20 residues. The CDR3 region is CASSLEALGQGLRRGNIQYF. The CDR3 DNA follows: TGTGCCAGCAGCTTAGAAGCCCTGGGACAGGGGCTTCGAAGGGGAAACATTCAGTACTTC.

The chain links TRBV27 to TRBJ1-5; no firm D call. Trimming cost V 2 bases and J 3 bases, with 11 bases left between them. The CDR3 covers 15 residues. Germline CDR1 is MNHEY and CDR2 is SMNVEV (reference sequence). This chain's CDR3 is CASSLTPGINQPQHF. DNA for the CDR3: TGTGCCAGCAGTTTAACCCCGGGGATCAATCAGCCCCAGCATTTT.

This chain's CDR3 is CASSRTGVNQPQHF. DNA of the CDR3: TGTGCCAGCAGCCGGACAGGGGTTAATCAGCCCCAGCATTTT. This chain joins TRBV7-9 and TRBJ1-5; TRBD1 matches at 9 bases. V dropped 5 bases and J dropped 4; count of bases not matched to a gene: 3. CDR3 size: 14 residues. Germline loops: CDR1 SEHNR, CDR2 FQNEAQ (reference sequence). Full variable domain (outside the CDR3, taken from reference TRBV7-9 and TRBJ1-5): DTGVSQNPRHKITKRGQNVTFRCDPISEHNRLYWYRQTLGQGPEFLTYFQNEAQLEKSRLLSDRFSAERPKGSFSTLEIQRTEQGDSAMYLCASSRTGVNQPQHFGDGTRLSIL.

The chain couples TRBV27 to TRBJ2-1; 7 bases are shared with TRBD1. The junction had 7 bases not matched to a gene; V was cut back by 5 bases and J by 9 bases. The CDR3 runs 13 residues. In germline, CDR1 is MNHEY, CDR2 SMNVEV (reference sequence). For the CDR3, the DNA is TGTGCCAGCAGTCTACAGGGGATCACTGAGCAGTTCTTC. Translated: CASSLQGITEQFF.

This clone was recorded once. The CDR3 DNA follows: TGTGCCAGCAGTTCCCCTGCGGGAGCCTACTATGGCTACACCTTC. It translates to CASSSPAGAYYGYTF. The V and J genes are TRBV28 and TRBJ1-2; D call uncertain. Germline assignment: CDR1 MDHEN and CDR2 SYDVKM. The V gene lost 4 bases and the J gene lost 3 bases, with 15 bases spanning the gap. The length of the CDR3 is 15 residues.

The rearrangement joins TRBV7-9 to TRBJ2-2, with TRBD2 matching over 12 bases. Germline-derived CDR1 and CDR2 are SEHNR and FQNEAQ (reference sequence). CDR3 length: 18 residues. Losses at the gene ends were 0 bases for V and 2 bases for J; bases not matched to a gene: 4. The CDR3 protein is CASSLALAGGPNTGELFF. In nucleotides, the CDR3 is TGTGCCAGCAGCTTAGCGCTAGCGGGAGGGCCCAACACCGGGGAGCTGTTTTTT.

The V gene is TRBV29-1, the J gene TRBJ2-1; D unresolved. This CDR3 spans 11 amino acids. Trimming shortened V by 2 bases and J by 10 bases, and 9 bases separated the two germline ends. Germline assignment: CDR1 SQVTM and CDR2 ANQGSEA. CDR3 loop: CSVELYPEQFF. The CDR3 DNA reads TGCAGCGTTGAACTCTACCCGGAGCAGTTCTTC.

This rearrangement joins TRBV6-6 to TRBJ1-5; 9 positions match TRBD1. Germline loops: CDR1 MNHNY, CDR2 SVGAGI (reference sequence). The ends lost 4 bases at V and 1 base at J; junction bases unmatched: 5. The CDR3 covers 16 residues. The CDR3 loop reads CASSSTGGASNQPQHF. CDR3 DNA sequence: TGTGCCAGCAGTTCCACAGGGGGCGCAAGCAATCAGCCCCAGCATTTT.